One sample yielded the 22 T cell receptor beta chains listed below, sequenced in a study of T cell changes during pregnancy in multiple sclerosis. Sequencing was performed with immunoSEQ multiplex PCR; in TCRdb, only in-frame clones are kept and a portion is missing. Here the sample spans about 40,000 clones, roughly 90% being singletons. This specimen was CD8+ T cells from peripheral blood mononuclear cells, taken in the first trimester of pregnancy. Source of these receptors: a female donor with multiple sclerosis, enrolled in a pregnancy study.

This chain links TRBV10-2 with TRBJ2-7, with TRBD2 matching over 7 bases. The CDR3 spans 13 residues. Per germline, CDR1 WSHSY and CDR2 SAAADI. V dropped 8 bases and J dropped 0; count of bases not matched to a gene: 4. CDR3 sequence (DNA): TGCGCCAGCGGGGGGGACGGCTCCTACGAGCAGTACTTC. Translation gives CASGGDGSYEQYF.

The V call is TRBV5-5, the J call TRBJ2-6; the match to TRBD1 covers 7 bases. The germline CDR1 and CDR2 sequences are SGHKS and YYEKEE (reference sequence). The V gene end was trimmed by 2 bases and the J gene end by 2 bases; junction bases not matched to a gene: 7. The CDR3 length is 17 residues. The DNA for the CDR3 is TGTGCCAGCAGCTTCCGACAGGGACCAGCTGGGGCCAACGTCCTGACTTTC. Protein: CASSFRQGPAGANVLTF.

The CDR3 nucleotides read TGCAGCGTTCTCGGGGAGACCGGGGAGCTGTTTTTT. Its translation is CSVLGETGELFF. This chain connects TRBV29-1 to TRBJ2-2; maybe TRBD2 (5 bases). Germline CDR1 is SQVTM and CDR2 is ANQGSEA. This CDR3 is 12 amino acids long. Trimming stripped 5 bases from V and 5 bases from J, with 9 bases between.

The rearrangement uses TRBV19 and TRBJ2-3; 10 bases agree with TRBD2. Germline-derived CDR1 and CDR2 are LNHDA and SQIVND (reference sequence). This CDR3 region has 15 residues. The V gene end was trimmed by 3 bases and the J gene end by 6 bases; junction bases not matched to a gene: 6. The CDR3 coding sequence is TGTGCCAGTAGTATGTTGTCTAGCGGGGGTGATACGCAGTATTTT. It specifies CASSMLSSGGDTQYF.

V gene TRBV11-2 combines with J gene TRBJ2-7; tentatively, D is TRBD1 (5 bases). The V end lost 1 base, the J end lost 1 base, and 8 bases lay between the germline ends. CDR1 is SGHAT and CDR2 is FQNNGV in the germline V gene. The CDR3 sequence is 14 residues long. CDR3 loop: CASSLGAGSYEQYF. In DNA form, the CDR3 reads TGTGCCAGCAGCTTAGGTGCAGGGTCCTACGAGCAGTACTTC.

The sample holds one count of this clone. V and J are TRBV13 and TRBJ2-7; weak D call: TRBD1 (5 bases). CDR3 length: 15 amino acids. V was pared by 2 bases and J by 0 bases, with 11 bases between. CDR1 is PRHDT and CDR2 is FYEKMQ in the germline V gene (reference sequence). As DNA, the CDR3 is TGTGCCAGCAGCTTACAGGGCCGGTCCTCCTACGAGCAGTACTTC. This gives the protein CASSLQGRSSYEQYF.

The chain links TRBV7-8 to TRBJ1-2; 7 nucleotides agree with TRBD1. Unmatched junction bases numbered 15, after V lost 5 bases and J lost 9 bases. Germline V gives CDR1 SGHVS, CDR2 FQNEAQ. CDR3 length: 15 amino acids. The CDR3 is CASSTTGPKAGSYTF. Here the CDR3 DNA reads TGTGCCAGCAGCACGACAGGGCCCAAGGCCGGGAGCTACACCTTC. Full variable domain (outside the CDR3, taken from reference TRBV7-8 and TRBJ1-2): GAGVSQSPRYKVAKRGQDVALRCDPISGHVSLFWYQQALGQGPEFLTYFQNEAQLDKSGLPSDRFFAERPEGSVSTLKIQRTQQEDSAVYLCASSTTGPKAGSYTFGSGTRLTVV.

The gene calls are TRBV29-1 and TRBJ1-1; 9 bases agree with TRBD1. Germline CDR1 and CDR2: SQVTM and ANQGSEA. V was pared by 4 bases and J by 0 bases, with 3 bases of the junction left unmatched. The CDR3 is made up of 14 amino acids. CDR3 in DNA: TGCAGCGTTGGGACAGGGGCGGTGAACACTGAAGCTTTCTTT. This gives the protein CSVGTGAVNTEAFF.

The chain recombines TRBV19 with TRBJ1-5; perhaps TRBD1 as D (5 bases). Germline CDR1 is LNHDA and CDR2 is SQIVND (reference sequence). CDR3 size: 14 residues. The V end lost 2 bases, the J end lost 8 bases, and 13 bases lay between the germline ends. CDR3 coding DNA: TGTGCCAGTAGTATAATGGGGGGGGGTAAGCCCCAGCATTTT. Protein: CASSIMGGGKPQHF.

As DNA, the CDR3 is TGTGCCAGCAGTCGGGAAGGGCCTAATTCACCCCTCCACTTT. The encoded protein is CASSREGPNSPLHF. The chain is built from TRBV27 and TRBJ1-6, with D hard to call. Germline loops: CDR1 MNHEY, CDR2 SMNVEV (reference sequence). Trimming stripped 5 bases from V and 6 bases from J, with 11 bases between. The CDR3 is 14 amino acids.

The chain joins TRBV6-1 to TRBJ1-5; 7 bases agree with TRBD1. The CDR3 runs 15 residues. The germline gives CDR1 MNHNS, CDR2 SASEGT. V lost 1 base to trimming and J lost 1 base; unmatched junction nucleotides: 1. The CDR3 region is CASSEETGSNQPQHF. The CDR3 coding sequence is TGTGCCAGCAGTGAAGAGACAGGGAGCAATCAGCCCCAGCATTTT.

V is TRBV15 and J is TRBJ1-2; 9 positions match TRBD1. V was pared by 0 bases and J by 4 bases, with 3 bases of the junction left unmatched. Germline CDR1 reads LNHNV; CDR2 reads YYDKDF (reference sequence). CDR3 size: 15 residues. CDR3 residues: CATSRDLGQGYGYTF. CDR3 nucleotide sequence: TGTGCCACCAGCAGAGATCTGGGACAGGGCTATGGCTACACCTTC.

The chain combines TRBV15 with TRBJ2-2; TRBD1 matches 7 bases. The CDR3 extends over 17 amino acids. The V and J ends lost 0 bases and 0 bases, in that order; junction bases with no gene match: 4. Germline V gene lookup returns CDR1 LNHNV and CDR2 YYDKDF (reference sequence). DNA of the CDR3: TGTGCCACCAGCAGAGACACGACAGGGCCGAACACCGGGGAGCTGTTTTTT. This encodes CATSRDTTGPNTGELFF.

This rearrangement joins TRBV7-9 to TRBJ1-2, with D uncertain. Germline V gene sequence: CDR1 SEHNR, CDR2 FQNEAQ (reference sequence). The CDR3 is made up of 16 amino acids. V was pared by 5 bases and J by 0 bases, with 16 bases between. CDR3 DNA: TGTGCCAGCAGCCCTTTTGCCGGGTGGGCTAACTATGGCTACACCTTC. Protein product: CASSPFAGWANYGYTF.

This clone was seen a single time. This rearrangement joins TRBV6-5 to TRBJ1-1, with D perhaps TRBD1 (5 bases). The CDR3 spans 14 residues. Trimming took off 6 bases at V and 3 bases at J, with 14 bases between the two ends. The germline CDR1 and CDR2 sequences are MNHEY and SVGAGI. The CDR3: CASSLMGGDTEAFF. The CDR3 DNA reads as TGTGCCAGCAGCCTCATGGGGGGGGACACTGAAGCTTTCTTT.

The chain combines TRBV5-8 with TRBJ1-2, with 8 bases matching TRBD1. The trim removed 0 bases at V and 2 bases at J, leaving 0 bases unmatched. The germline gives CDR1 SGHTS, CDR2 YDEGEE. This CDR3 region has 14 residues. The CDR3 loop reads CASSLGDRNYGYTF. The CDR3, as DNA: TGTGCCAGCAGCTTGGGGGACAGGAACTATGGCTACACCTTC.

The V gene is TRBV9, the J gene TRBJ1-4, with D perhaps TRBD1 (5 bases). Germline assignment: CDR1 SGDLS and CDR2 YYNGEE. The CDR3 extends over 13 amino acids. Trimming shortened V by 3 bases and J by 5 bases, and 8 bases separated the two germline ends. Here the CDR3 reads CASSGGGNEKLFF. CDR3 coding DNA: TGTGCCAGCAGCGGGGGGGGAAATGAAAAACTGTTTTTT.

This rearrangement joins TRBV5-4 to TRBJ2-3, with TRBD2 matching over 10 bases. J lost 3 bases, V lost 3 bases, and 7 bases had no gene match. Germline V lookup: CDR1 SGHNT, CDR2 YYREEE (reference sequence). The CDR3 covers 16 residues. In nucleotides, the CDR3 is TGTGCCAGCAGCTGGAGCGGGGGGGAGGGAACAGATACGCAGTATTTT. Residues: CASSWSGGEGTDTQYF.

V gene TRBV29-1 combines with J gene TRBJ1-2, with 8 nucleotides matching TRBD1. J gave up 6 bases and V 7 bases, and 10 bases lay outside the gene matches. The CDR3 covers 13 residues. Germline V lookup: CDR1 SQVTM, CDR2 ANQGSEA. CDR3 DNA: TGCAGCGCCCCGGGTGACAGGGGCAATGGCTACACCTTC. This encodes CSAPGDRGNGYTF.

J is TRBJ1-1 and V is TRBV5-1, with D perhaps matching TRBD1 (6 bases). Germline-derived CDR1 and CDR2 are SGHRS and YFSETQ. CDR3 length equals 13 residues. Trimming shortened V by 4 bases and J by 6 bases, and 13 bases separated the two germline ends. The CDR3 DNA sequence: TGCGCCAGCAGCCCTGAGGGACACCCTGAAGCTTTCTTT. Translated, it gives CASSPEGHPEAFF. Variable domain in full (rest from reference TRBV5-1 and TRBJ1-1): KAGVTQTPRYLIKTRGQQVTLSCSPISGHRSVSWYQQTPGQGLQFLFEYFSETQRNKGNFPGRFSGRQFSNSRSEMNVSTLELGDSALYLCASSPEGHPEAFFGQGTRLTVV.

This rearrangement joins TRBV6-5 to TRBJ2-1; weak D call: TRBD1 (6 bases). V lost 6 bases and J lost 9, with 12 bases in between. The CDR3 runs 12 residues. Germline V CDR1 and CDR2: MNHEY, SVGAGI. CDR3 sequence (DNA): TGTGCCAGCAGAAGTTTGGGGGCTGAGCAGTTCTTC. Residues: CASRSLGAEQFF.

The chain uses TRBV5-6 and TRBJ1-6; D is unresolved. The ends were cut back, 0 bases at V and 6 bases at J, with 19 bases in the middle. Looked up from germline, CDR1 is SGHDT and CDR2 is YYEEEE. The CDR3 is 18 residues long. CDR3 nucleotide sequence: TGTGCCAGCAGCTTGGATTCTGGGATCCAGCGGGTTAATTCACCCCTCCACTTT. Translated, it gives CASSLDSGIQRVNSPLHF.